These 22 T cell receptor beta chains were all obtained from the same sample, sequenced in a study of T cells in Graves' hyperthyroidism and ophthalmopathy. Amplification of TCR beta CDR3 regions was performed using RNA transcripts as template. A first-round RT-PCR of the TCR CDR3 used the HTBI primer set. From the multiplex PCR reads, TCRdb called clonotypes with MiXCR, one entry per CDR3 protein. The sample contains fewer than 550,000 distinct CDR3 sequences, around 14% of which appear only once. Sequencing input: blood. All receptors derive from a woman between 18 and 29 years old with Graves' hyperthyroidism.

The V and J genes are TRBV4-3 and TRBJ2-2; D gene ambiguous. CDR1 is LGHNA and CDR2 is YSLEER in the germline V gene. Between the trimmed V and J ends, which lost 0 bases and 2 bases, there was a span of 13 bases. The CDR3 totals 17 residues. Written as DNA, the CDR3 is TGCGCCAGCAGCCAAGATCCACCATTAACTAACACCGGGGAGCTGTTTTTT. It is translated as CASSQDPPLTNTGELFF.

This clonotype was recorded a few times. The chain carries TRBV7-9 and TRBJ1-5; the D gene is possibly TRBD1 (5 bases). CDR1 is SEHNR and CDR2 is FQNEAQ in the germline V gene (reference sequence). This CDR3 contains 13 residues. Trimming stripped 4 bases from V and 8 bases from J, with 12 bases between. The CDR3 nucleotides read TGTGCCAGCAGCTCGGGGGGAGCTAAGCCCCAGCATTTT. Translated: CASSSGGAKPQHF.

This clonotype was seen a handful of times. The V and J genes are TRBV28 and TRBJ2-5; 11 positions match TRBD1. The V and J ends lost 7 bases and 5 bases, in that order; junction bases with no gene match: 9. Germline CDR1 reads MDHEN; CDR2 reads SYDVKM. CDR3 length equals 15 residues. In nucleotides, the CDR3 is TGTGCCAGCATTACAGGACAGGGGGCGGTGGAGACCCAGTACTTC. Its translation: CASITGQGAVETQYF.

This clonotype appeared many times. The chain uses TRBV27 and TRBJ2-7; D is ambiguous. The germline gives CDR1 MNHEY, CDR2 SMNVEV (reference sequence). V was pared by 5 bases and J by 6 bases, with 17 bases between. The CDR3 is made up of 14 amino acids. This CDR3 reads CASSPGGTSLEQYF. The DNA for the CDR3 is TGTGCCAGCAGTCCCGGTGGCACCTCCCTCGAGCAGTACTTC.

The chain has TRBV28 and TRBJ1-2; D might be TRBD1 (6 bases). The CDR3 contains 14 residues. The germline V and J ends were trimmed by 1 base and 3 bases, with 9 bases remaining between them. The germline V gene encodes CDR1 MDHEN and CDR2 SYDVKM. CDR3 sequence: CASSLLGGYYGYTF. In DNA form, the CDR3 reads TGTGCCAGCAGTTTATTGGGGGGCTACTATGGCTACACCTTC.

This clonotype was picked up many times. CDR3 residues: CASSPGRYSSYNEQFF. The CDR3, as DNA: TGTGCCAGCAGCCCTGGGAGGTACAGCTCCTACAATGAGCAGTTCTTC. The chain combines TRBV11-2 with TRBJ2-1; perhaps TRBD2 as D (6 bases). CDR1 and CDR2 (germline): SGHAT, FQNNGV. The CDR3 loop spans 16 amino acids. V gave up 5 bases and J gave up 0 bases, with 14 bases separating them.

This clonotype was counted many times. V and J are TRBV12-3 or TRBV12-4 and TRBJ1-1; no clear D. This CDR3 is 11 amino acids long. V lost 6 bases and J 7 bases, leaving 9 bases between the germline ends. The CDR3, as DNA: TGTGCCAGCAGGCAAGGGATTGAAGCTTTCTTT. As protein: CASRQGIEAFF.

This clonotype showed up just a few times. The V call is TRBV7-2, the J call TRBJ1-2, with TRBD1 as a possible D gene (5 bases). The germline V gene encodes CDR1 SGHTA and CDR2 FQGNSA. Between the trimmed V and J ends, which lost 2 bases and 5 bases, there was a span of 9 bases. The CDR3 contains 13 residues. In DNA form, the CDR3 reads TGTGCCAGCAGCTTACGGACAAATTATGGCTACACCTTC. It is translated as CASSLRTNYGYTF.

This clonotype appeared many times. This sequence joins TRBV6-2 or TRBV6-3 and TRBJ1-1; weak D call: TRBD1 (5 bases). V gave up 8 bases and J gave up 5 bases, with 9 bases separating them. The CDR3 spans 11 residues. CDR1 MNHEY and CDR2 SVGEGT come from the germline V gene. As DNA, the CDR3 is TGTGCCAGCCAACGGGGGACTGAAGCTTTCTTT. Its protein product is CASQRGTEAFF.

This clonotype showed up many times. V and J are TRBV28 and TRBJ2-1; D unclear. The length of the CDR3 is 14 residues. Trimming took off 5 bases at V and 3 bases at J, with 11 bases between the two ends. Per the germline V gene, CDR1 is MDHEN and CDR2 is SYDVKM. This CDR3 is CASSAAQSYNEQFF. The CDR3 DNA sequence: TGTGCCAGCAGTGCCGCGCAGAGCTACAATGAGCAGTTCTTC.

This clonotype was counted only a few times. In DNA form, the CDR3 reads TGTGCCAGCAGATACGGTGCAAGCGGGACTTACGAGCAGTACTTC. It is translated as CASRYGASGTYEQYF. The rearrangement joins TRBV27 to TRBJ2-7; 7 bases are a match to TRBD2. This CDR3 contains 15 residues. Germline CDR1 MNHEY, CDR2 SMNVEV (reference sequence). The J segment lost 4 bases and the V segment lost 6 bases, leaving 12 bases of the junction unmatched.

This clonotype was seen ten or more times. The CDR3 DNA sequence: TGCGCCAGCAGTGATCCCAGCGGGAGAACAGATACGCAGTATTTT. It translates to CASSDPSGRTDTQYF. The chain recombines TRBV10-1 with TRBJ2-3; TRBD2 aligns across 8 bases. The germline V gene has CDR1 WNHNN and CDR2 SYGVQD (reference sequence). Unmatched junction bases numbered 5, after V lost 3 bases and J lost 3 bases. There are 15 residues in the CDR3.

This sequence joins TRBV20-1 and TRBJ1-1, with a possible D match to TRBD1 (5 bases). CDR3 size: 15 residues. V dropped 4 bases and J dropped 0 bases, with 15 bases sitting between them. Per germline, CDR1 DFQATT and CDR2 SNEGSKA (reference sequence). CDR3 in DNA: TGCAGTGCTAATGATGTACAGGTAATGAACACTGAAGCTTTCTTT. Protein sequence: CSANDVQVMNTEAFF.

This clonotype was observed many times. The rearrangement uses TRBV20-1 and TRBJ2-2; unclear D gene. This CDR3 has 16 amino acids. Germline loops: CDR1 DFQATT, CDR2 SNEGSKA (reference sequence). The germline V and J ends were trimmed by 0 bases and 0 bases, with 11 bases remaining between them. The CDR3 DNA sequence: TGCAGTGCTAGAGATCCCAGACCGCCGAACACCGGGGAGCTGTTTTTT. This gives the protein CSARDPRPPNTGELFF.

The chain uses TRBV6-1 and TRBJ2-7; D gene unclear. Trimming pared 4 bases from V and 5 bases from J, leaving 6 bases between. Germline loops: CDR1 MNHNS, CDR2 SASEGT. CDR3 length: 11 amino acids. DNA for the CDR3: TGTGCCAGCAGTGTTAGCCACGAGCAGTACTTC. Its translation: CASSVSHEQYF.

This clonotype was observed a handful of times. The CDR3 coding sequence is TGCGCCAGCAGCCAGGGAGGGGGTCTGGCTGAAGCTTTCTTT. It encodes CASSQGGGLAEAFF. The rearrangement uses TRBV4-1 and TRBJ1-1; perhaps TRBD1 as D (6 bases). V lost 3 bases and J lost 6, with 14 bases in between. The CDR3 loop spans 14 amino acids. Germline-derived CDR1 and CDR2 are MGHRA and YSYEKL.

Concerning this clonotype itself: The junction does not match germline at one end; this may be a read error. The chain joins TRBV7-6 to TRBJ1-1; D gene unclear. The CDR3 length is 11 residues. The V gene's germline CDR1 is SGHVS and CDR2 FNYEAQ. CDR3 loop: CASSLNTEALF. The CDR3 coding sequence is TGTGCCAGCAGCTTGAATACTGAAGCTCTCTTT.

This clonotype was seen at least ten times. J is TRBJ2-5 and V is TRBV24-1; D is undetermined. This CDR3 is 15 amino acids long. V was trimmed by 3 bases and J by 4 bases, leaving 14 bases between them. CDR1 KGHDR and CDR2 SFDVKD come from the germline V gene. CDR3 loop: CATSDTLMGRETQYF. The CDR3 DNA sequence: TGTGCCACCAGTGATACCTTAATGGGCCGAGAGACCCAGTACTTC.

This clonotype was picked up many times. V and J are TRBV2 and TRBJ2-2; D is uncertain. Deletions cut 0 bases from V and 8 bases from J, with 4 bases between. CDR1 is SNHLY, CDR2 FYNNEI, per germline. There are 12 residues in the CDR3. CDR3 sequence: CASSEAEGELFF. CDR3 nucleotides: TGTGCCAGCAGTGAAGCGGAGGGGGAGCTGTTTTTT.

V usage is TRBV4-1 and J usage is TRBJ2-7; 7 bases are a match to TRBD2. V shed 1 base, J shed 3 bases, and the junction held 6 bases outside the gene matches. The CDR3 has 15 residues. Germline V gene data show CDR1 as MGHRA and CDR2 as YSYEKL. The CDR3 here is CASSQVWAGVYEQYF. In nucleotides, the CDR3 is TGCGCCAGCAGCCAAGTCTGGGCGGGAGTCTACGAGCAGTACTTC.

This clonotype has at least ten counts. This chain connects TRBV11-2 to TRBJ1-1; maybe TRBD1 (5 bases). Trimming took 5 bases from V and 0 from J, leaving 16 bases between them. Germline V gene data show CDR1 as SGHAT and CDR2 as FQNNGV. This CDR3 contains 16 residues. CDR3 sequence (DNA): TGTGCCAGCAGCCCGAAAGCCGGGACTATGAACACTGAAGCTTTCTTT. This sequence encodes CASSPKAGTMNTEAFF.

This clonotype has ten or more counts. The gene calls are TRBV6-2 or TRBV6-3 and TRBJ2-5, with D perhaps being TRBD1 or TRBD2 (6 bases each). The CDR3 has 13 residues. Trimming shortened V by 2 bases and J by 10 bases, and 14 bases separated the two germline ends. Germline assignment: CDR1 MNHEY and CDR2 SVGEGT. The CDR3 DNA sequence: TGTGCCAGCAGTTACCCGAACAAGGGGGGCCAGTACTTC. Protein: CASSYPNKGGQYF.